One and the same sample provided the 4 T cell receptor beta chains below, sequenced in a study of blood T cell repertoires in COVID-19. TCRdb's copy holds only in-frame clones and misses some; the assay was immunoSEQ multiplex PCR. In the table there are 100,000 to 150,000 clones, about four fifths of which are singletons. Sequencing used PBMCs or T cells enriched from blood (not recorded which). These TCRs come from a woman aged 30 to 39 who had recovered from COVID-19.

The chain employs TRBV30 and TRBJ1-5, with D perhaps matching TRBD1 (5 bases). This CDR3 spans 15 amino acids. Germline V lookup: CDR1 GTSNPN, CDR2 SVGIG (reference sequence). Trimming left V 0 bases short and J 2 bases short, with 11 bases between. CDR3 residues: CAWSVSGGGNQPQHF. CDR3 in DNA: TGTGCCTGGAGTGTATCCGGGGGAGGCAATCAGCCCCAGCATTTT.

V and J are TRBV6-2 or TRBV6-3 and TRBJ2-3; a weak D match, TRBD2 (6 bases). Germline V lookup: CDR1 MNHEY, CDR2 SVGEGT. The CDR3 totals 16 residues. Trimming stripped 6 bases from V and 1 base from J, with 17 bases between. CDR3 coding DNA: TGTGCCAGCAGACCTCGGCGGGGCGGAGGCACAGATACGCAGTATTTT. It translates to CASRPRRGGGTDTQYF.

V is TRBV6-2 or TRBV6-3 and J is TRBJ2-2, with 13 positions matching TRBD2. J lost 5 bases, V lost 2 bases, and 2 bases had no gene match. Germline CDR1 reads MNHEY; CDR2 reads SVGEGT. The CDR3 totals 16 residues. CDR3 loop: CASSYPGLAGTGELFF. CDR3 nucleotides: TGTGCCAGCAGTTACCCGGGACTAGCGGGAACCGGGGAGCTGTTTTTT.

CDR3 in amino acids: CASRPRDRRREKLFF. DNA of the CDR3: TGTGCCAGCAGACCAAGAGATCGGCGGAGAGAAAAACTGTTTTTT. The chain couples TRBV28 to TRBJ1-4; no firm D call. This CDR3 spans 15 amino acids. V was cut by 6 bases and J by 8 bases, with 19 bases left in between. Germline V gene sequence: CDR1 MDHEN, CDR2 SYDVKM.